The 10 T cell receptor beta chains reported below all come from one sample, sequenced in a study of tumor-infiltrating lymphocytes in primary liver carcinoma (dated by TCRdb to 2016 to 2017). Without any cell sorting, total RNA and DNA were co-extracted from roughly 21-30 mg of bulk tissue using the AllPrep DNA/RNA mini kit. Sequencing instrument: Illumina HiSeq 2500. Using a constant-region primer and ProtoScript II reverse transcriptase, TCRbeta-specific cDNA was reverse-transcribed from 500 ng total RNA. Three nested multiplex PCR rounds, following a slightly modified ARM-PCR procedure, were used to build the TCRbeta libraries. Each of the first two PCR rounds ran for 9 to 10 cycles using multiplex TRBV1-TRBV30 forward primers together with a Cbeta reverse primer. The public sequencing data were trimmed at Q25 with fastp and processed into clonotypes with MiXCR by TCRdb, which kept only in-frame beta chains. Identical CDR3 protein sequences are pooled into one entry, listed with their most common genes and DNA. In this sample the table shows about 37,000 distinct CDR3 sequences, more than 60% of which occur a single time. The top ten clonotypes cover 35% to 40% of the sample.

What was sequenced was tumor-adjacent normal liver tissue. The receptor set was obtained from a man aged 35-49 years with primary liver carcinoma and hepatitis B virus infection.

A word on this clonotype: At one end, the junction sequence differs from germline, possibly due to a read error. V is TRBV29-1 and J is TRBJ2-4, with D possibly called TRBD1 or TRBD2 (6 bases each). Germline CDR1 reads SQVTM; CDR2 reads ANQGSEA. There are 15 residues in the CDR3. CDR3: CGVVVGGRGKNIQYF. CDR3 sequence (DNA): TGCGGCGTTGTCGTGGGAGGCAGGGGCAAAAACATTCAGTACTTC.

V and J are TRBV6-5 and TRBJ2-5; 7 bases line up with TRBD1. V lost 6 bases to trimming and J lost 4 bases; unmatched junction nucleotides: 5. This CDR3 contains 13 residues. The germline V gene encodes CDR1 MNHEY and CDR2 SVGAGI. This CDR3 is CASRHRGRETQYF. In nucleotides, the CDR3 is TGTGCCAGCAGGCACAGGGGAAGAGAGACCCAGTACTTC.

Regarding this clonotype: One end of the junction is discordant with germline, which a read error may explain. V gene TRBV29-1 combines with J gene TRBJ2-5, with D unresolved. Germline V lookup: CDR1 SQVTM, CDR2 ANQGSEA. The CDR3 sequence is 13 residues long. The CDR3 protein is CSIEADRPETQYF. The DNA of the CDR3 is TGCAGCATTGAGGCAGATCGCCCAGAGACCCAGTATTTC.

A word on this clonotype: One end of the junction does not line up with germline, which may come from a read error. The chain recombines TRBV10-3 with TRBJ2-3; the match to TRBD2 covers 10 bases. The CDR3 contains 19 residues. CDR1 is ENHRY and CDR2 is SYGVKD in the germline V gene. CDR3 DNA: TGTGCCATCAGTGACAGGAATGGACTAGCGGTCTCTAGCAGAGATACGCGGTATTTT. Protein sequence: CAISDRNGLAVSSRDTRYF.

With respect to this clonotype: One junction end disagrees with the germline gene, perhaps due to a read error. The gene calls are TRBV5-1 and TRBJ2-5, with 7 bases aligning to TRBD1. The CDR3 is made up of 15 amino acids. CDR1 and CDR2 from the germline V gene are SGHRS and YFSETQ. The DNA for the CDR3 is TGCGCCAGCAGCCACGACAGGGTTGGCCAAGAGACCCGGTATTTC. Its protein product is CASSHDRVGQETRYF.

On this clonotype itself: Mismatch with germline at one junction end may stem from a read error. The chain couples TRBV9 to TRBJ2-5; 8 nucleotides match TRBD2. CDR3 size: 14 residues. Germline V gene data show CDR1 as SGDLS and CDR2 as YYNGEE. In DNA form, the CDR3 reads TGTGCCGGCAGCGTAGATCCCGGGAGGGAGACCCAGTGCTTC. Its translation is CAGSVDPGRETQCF.

On this clonotype itself: The missing conserved phenylalanine or tryptophan at the end of this CDR3 makes a read error likely. The chain uses TRBV6-1 and TRBJ2-1, with TRBD2 identical over 8 bases. This CDR3 is built from 14 residues. CDR1 is MNHNS and CDR2 is SASEGT in the germline V gene. The CDR3 spells CANSETPRGDEQFL. The CDR3 nucleotides read TGTGCCAACAGTGAAACGCCGCGGGGGGATGAGCAGTTCCTC.

A note on this clonotype: An end of the junction differs from the germline gene, which may be a read error. The rearrangement links TRBV14 to TRBJ2-7; 8 nucleotides line up with TRBD1. Germline CDR1 is SGHDN and CDR2 is FVKESK. The CDR3 loop spans 15 amino acids. DNA of the CDR3: TGTGCCAGTAGCCACCCCGGACAGGGCTCGTACGAGCAGTGCTTC. This codes for CASSHPGQGSYEQCF. The variable domain in full, with the rest retrieved from reference TRBV14 and TRBJ2-7, is EAGVTQFPSHSVIEKGQTVTLRCDPISGHDNLYWYRRVMGKEIKFLLHFVKESKQDESGMPNNRFLAERTGGTYSTLKVQPAELEDSGVYFCASSHPGQGSYEQCFGPGTRLTVT.

Of note for this clonotype: The missing conserved phenylalanine or tryptophan at the end of this CDR3 makes a read error likely. This sequence joins TRBV7-9 and TRBJ1-2, with 11 positions matching TRBD1. There are 14 residues in the CDR3. Germline V gene sequence: CDR1 SEHNR, CDR2 FQNEAQ (reference sequence). The CDR3 is CTSRWDRGFHGYTT. The CDR3 DNA reads as TGTACCAGCAGATGGGACAGGGGGTTTCATGGCTACACCACC.

This chain uses TRBV29-1 with TRBJ2-7; D is possibly TRBD2 (6 bases). The CDR3 length is 13 residues. The germline CDR1 and CDR2 sequences are SQVTM and ANQGSEA. V lost 3 bases and J 2 bases, leaving 11 bases between the germline ends. The CDR3 DNA follows: TGCAGCGTTGACTCTGGAGGGGCCTACGAGCAGTACTTC. Translation gives CSVDSGGAYEQYF.